This TCR beta chain is drawn from a study of T cell repertoires in cytomegalovirus infection. Study-level information: It can be stated that public TCR beta signatures indicated CMV infection as well as a matching HLA type.

This CDR3 region has 14 residues. CDR1 and CDR2 from the germline V gene are SGDLS and YYNGEE. V shed 4 bases and J 1 base; nucleotides not matched to a gene: 4. Only a few counts were recorded for this clonotype. One entry per CDR3 protein, called by TCRdb with MiXCR from the reads. The sample lists around 120,000 distinct CDR3 sequences; 7% to 9.5% were seen once. The V and J genes are TRBV9 and TRBJ2-5, with TRBD2 identical over 7 bases. What was sequenced was PBMCs. This receptor was identified in a human donor in good health (CMV status not recorded). Some clones in this sample may be carry-over from other donors' samples. CDR3 in amino acids: CASSKGRAQETQYF. As DNA, the CDR3 is TGTGCCAGCAGCAAGGGGAGGGCCCAAGAGACCCAGTACTTC.